The 8 T cell receptor beta chains listed next were all sequenced from one sample in a study of T cell responses to AZD1222 COVID-19 vaccine. Measured with immunoSEQ multiplex PCR; TCRdb has only the in-frame clones, and not every one. The table lists roughly 180,000 clones, more than 75% of them singletons. The specimen was peripheral blood, collected on day 0 of MenACWY control vaccination. The source is an adult in good health.

In its sample, this clone was seen many times. Other DNA sequences from this sample encode an identical CDR3 as well. The chain links TRBV12-3 or TRBV12-4 to TRBJ2-5; D not certain. The CDR3 consists of 13 residues. V lost 4 bases to trimming and J lost 5 bases, with 11 bases between them. In DNA form, the CDR3 reads TGTGCCAGCAGTTCTCCGGAAGGGGAGACCCAGTACTTC. It translates to CASSSPEGETQYF.

This chain joins TRBV28 and TRBJ1-4, with D maybe TRBD1 (5 bases). The CDR3 extends over 14 amino acids. Trimming pared 4 bases from V and 8 bases from J, leaving 14 bases between. Germline-derived CDR1 and CDR2 are MDHEN and SYDVKM. The CDR3 protein is CASSSTWRDEKLFF. DNA for the CDR3: TGTGCCAGCAGTTCGACATGGAGGGACGAAAAACTGTTTTTT.

The CDR3 region is CSASIQRLNNEQFF. CDR3 nucleotide sequence: TGCAGTGCTAGTATACAGCGGCTGAACAATGAGCAGTTCTTC. The chain is built from TRBV20-1 and TRBJ2-1; the D gene is possibly TRBD2 (5 bases). The CDR3 has 14 residues. Germline loops: CDR1 DFQATT, CDR2 SNEGSKA (reference sequence). Trimming shortened V by 3 bases and J by 5 bases, and 14 bases separated the two germline ends.

This chain uses TRBV19 with TRBJ2-7; D ambiguous. The germline V and J ends were trimmed by 8 bases and 5 bases, with 28 bases remaining between them. Germline V CDR1 and CDR2: LNHDA, SQIVND (reference sequence). The CDR3 loop spans 17 amino acids. CDR3 bases: TGTGCCAGTTCAGTATCTATGTCGGGTAATCGAGTCCACGAGCAGTACTTC. Translation gives CASSVSMSGNRVHEQYF.

The chain has TRBV19 and TRBJ2-1; D is unresolved. The CDR3 covers 11 residues. Between the trimmed V and J ends, which lost 5 bases and 9 bases, there was a span of 8 bases. Germline V gene lookup returns CDR1 LNHDA and CDR2 SQIVND (reference sequence). This CDR3 is CASSGVFEQFF. The CDR3, as DNA: TGTGCCAGTAGTGGGGTTTTTGAGCAGTTCTTC.

The chain employs TRBV5-5 and TRBJ1-2; D gene ambiguous. V was trimmed by 3 bases and J by 4 bases, leaving 10 bases between them. Germline V gene sequence: CDR1 SGHKS, CDR2 YYEKEE (reference sequence). The CDR3 covers 13 residues. As DNA, the CDR3 is TGTGCCAGCAGCTCTCGGATTTCCTATGGCTACACCTTC. The encoded protein is CASSSRISYGYTF.

The rearrangement joins TRBV7-2 to TRBJ1-2; no clear D gene. CDR1 and CDR2 (germline): SGHTA, FQGNSA. The CDR3 totals 11 residues. Deletions cut 1 base from V and 9 bases from J, with 6 bases between. The CDR3 is CASSLGDRYTF. The CDR3 coding sequence is TGTGCCAGCAGCTTAGGTGATCGCTACACCTTC. Full variable domain (remainder filled in from reference TRBV7-2 and TRBJ1-2): GAGVSQSPSNKVTEKGKDVELRCDPISGHTALYWYRQSLGQGLEFLIYFQGNSAPDKSGLPSDRFSAERTGGSVSTLTIQRTQQEDSAVYLCASSLGDRYTFGSGTRLTVV.

This clone was counted once. This chain joins TRBV27 and TRBJ2-3, with D perhaps being TRBD1 or TRBD2 (5 bases each). The CDR3 runs to 14 residues. Per the germline V gene, CDR1 is MNHEY and CDR2 is SMNVEV (reference sequence). V lost 7 bases and J 4 bases, leaving 15 bases between the germline ends. The CDR3 spells CASIPGLGADTQYF. The DNA of the CDR3 is TGTGCCAGCATCCCGGGGCTAGGCGCAGATACGCAGTATTTT.